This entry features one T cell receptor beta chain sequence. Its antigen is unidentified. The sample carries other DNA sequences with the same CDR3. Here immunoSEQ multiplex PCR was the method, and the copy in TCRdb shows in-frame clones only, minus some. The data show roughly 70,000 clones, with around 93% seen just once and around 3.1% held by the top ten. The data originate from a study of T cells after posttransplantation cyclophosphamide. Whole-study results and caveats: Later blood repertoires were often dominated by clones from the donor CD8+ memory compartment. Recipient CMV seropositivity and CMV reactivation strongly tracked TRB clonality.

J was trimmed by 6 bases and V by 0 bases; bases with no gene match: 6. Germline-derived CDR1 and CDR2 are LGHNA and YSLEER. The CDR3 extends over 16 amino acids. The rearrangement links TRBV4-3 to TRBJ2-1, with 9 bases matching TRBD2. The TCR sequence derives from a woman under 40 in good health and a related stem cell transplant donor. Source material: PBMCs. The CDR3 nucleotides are TGCGCCAGCAGCCAAGATGGGGTAGCGGGGGTCAATGAGCAGTTCTTC. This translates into CASSQDGVAGVNEQFF.